These 10 T cell receptor beta chains were sequenced from one sample in a study of shared clonotypes between healthy human individuals (dated by TCRdb to 2018 to 2020). The library was generated by the immunoSEQ multiplex PCR assay. Not all clones reach the TCRdb copy of this immuneACCESS table, which keeps in-frame sequences only. Checked studies attribute under half of the gap to unresolved V genes and leave the rest unexplained. Here the sample has 850,000 to 1,200,000 clones; about 74% occur a single time. The top ten hold nearly 1.5% of the sample. The sequencing sample was made of memory CD4+ T cells sorted from blood. The cell subset or site label of this sample denotes: CD45RA-negative fraction. The receptors here all came from a man between 18 and 29 years old in good health.

The chain recombines TRBV11-2 with TRBJ2-3, with a tentative D call TRBD2 (6 bases). In germline, CDR1 is SGHAT, CDR2 FQNNGV. V dropped 3 bases and J dropped 4 bases, with 17 bases sitting between them. CDR3 length: 16 residues. The CDR3 DNA reads as TGTGCCAGCAGCTTGTCGTCGGGAGCCGGGGCAGATACGCAGTATTTT. This encodes CASSLSSGAGADTQYF.

This chain links TRBV14 with TRBJ1-6; 7 bases are shared with TRBD1. This CDR3 has 14 residues. V lost 5 bases to trimming and J lost 7 bases; unmatched junction nucleotides: 5. CDR1 is SGHDN and CDR2 is FVKESK in the germline V gene. CDR3: CASSKGTVNSPLHF. Here the CDR3 DNA reads TGTGCCAGCAGCAAAGGGACAGTAAATTCACCCCTCCACTTT.

The chain carries TRBV27 and TRBJ2-3; D unclear. The CDR3 is 20 amino acids. Trimming removed 5 bases from V and 1 base from J, with 28 bases in between. CDR1 MNHEY and CDR2 SMNVEV come from the germline V gene (reference sequence). Here the CDR3 reads CASSPQSLSSFWAGTDTQYF. In DNA form, the CDR3 reads TGTGCCAGCAGTCCCCAATCCCTAAGCAGTTTTTGGGCGGGCACAGATACGCAGTATTTT.

Points on this clone: Other nucleotide sequences in the sample specify the same CDR3. V usage is TRBV9 and J usage is TRBJ2-7, with TRBD1 matching over 9 bases. Trimming removed 0 bases from V and 2 bases from J; junction bases left unmatched: 3. The CDR3 has 15 residues. In germline, CDR1 is SGDLS, CDR2 YYNGEE. CDR3 residues: CASSVGGQGAYEQYF. CDR3 DNA sequence: TGTGCCAGCAGCGTAGGGGGACAGGGTGCCTACGAGCAGTACTTC.

The CDR3 sequence is CASSSSGDSTDTQYF. The DNA for the CDR3 is TGCGCCAGCAGCTCTAGCGGGGATAGCACAGATACGCAGTATTTT. The chain is built from TRBV5-1 and TRBJ2-3, with 9 nucleotides matching TRBD2. CDR3 length: 15 amino acids. Germline CDR1 SGHRS, CDR2 YFSETQ. Trimming at V came to 3 bases and at J to 0 bases, leaving 2 bases not matched to a gene.

V is TRBV12-5 and J is TRBJ2-5; D might be TRBD1 (5 bases). Germline-derived CDR1 and CDR2 are LGHNT and FRNRAP. Deletions cut 1 base from V and 3 bases from J, with 15 bases between. The CDR3 is made up of 16 amino acids. The CDR3 sequence: CASGLAPPAGKETQYF. CDR3 DNA: TGTGCTAGTGGTTTGGCCCCTCCCGCAGGGAAAGAGACCCAGTACTTC.

The CDR3 nucleotides are TGTGCCAGCAGTGAAGAGCGCGGGGACACTGAAGCTTTCTTT. It yields the protein CASSEERGDTEAFF. This chain connects TRBV6-5 to TRBJ1-1; D is unresolved. This CDR3 contains 14 residues. CDR1 MNHEY and CDR2 SVGAGI come from the germline V gene. Deletions cut 5 bases from V and 3 bases from J, with 13 bases between.

This clone was recorded a few times. The chain is built from TRBV5-1 and TRBJ1-6; tentatively, D is TRBD1 (6 bases). The CDR3 extends over 15 amino acids. V was pared by 4 bases and J by 7 bases, with 15 bases between. Germline loops: CDR1 SGHRS, CDR2 YFSETQ. CDR3 in amino acids: CASSPVQGTNSPLHF. The CDR3 bases are TGCGCCAGCAGCCCTGTCCAGGGGACGAATTCACCCCTCCACTTT. The entire variable domain, with the rest obtained from reference TRBV5-1 and TRBJ1-6, is as follows: KAGVTQTPRYLIKTRGQQVTLSCSPISGHRSVSWYQQTPGQGLQFLFEYFSETQRNKGNFPGRFSGRQFSNSRSEMNVSTLELGDSALYLCASSPVQGTNSPLHFGNGTRLTVT.

The chain couples TRBV18 to TRBJ1-3, with a weak D call TRBD1 (6 bases). This CDR3 contains 14 residues. CDR1 and CDR2 (germline): KGHSH, LQKENI. V dropped 4 bases and J dropped 4 bases, with 11 bases sitting between them. The CDR3 region is CASSLGTLGNTIYF. The DNA of the CDR3 is TGTGCCAGCTCACTCGGGACACTCGGAAACACCATATATTTT. Filled out from reference TRBV18 and TRBJ1-3, the complete variable domain reads NAGVMQNPRHLVRRRGQEARLRCSPMKGHSHVYWYRQLPEEGLKFMVYLQKENIIDESGMPKERFSAEFPKEGPSILRIQQVVRGDSAAYFCASSLGTLGNTIYFGEGSWLTVV.

CDR3 region: CASSRGSENTEAFF. The CDR3 nucleotides read TGTGCCAGCTCACGAGGGAGCGAGAACACTGAAGCTTTCTTT. This chain links TRBV18 with TRBJ1-1; D is unresolved. The V end was cut by 4 bases, the J end by 1 base, with 10 bases between. Per germline, CDR1 KGHSH and CDR2 LQKENI. The CDR3 extends over 14 amino acids. Supplemented by reference TRBV18 and TRBJ1-1, the full variable domain reads NAGVMQNPRHLVRRRGQEARLRCSPMKGHSHVYWYRQLPEEGLKFMVYLQKENIIDESGMPKERFSAEFPKEGPSILRIQQVVRGDSAAYFCASSRGSENTEAFFGQGTRLTVV.